The rows below give T cell receptor beta chains drawn from one sample of a study of shared clonotypes between healthy human individuals. Only in-frame clones appear in the TCRdb table, and some are missing; sequencing was by immunoSEQ multiplex PCR. The sample holds roughly 1 million clones, around three quarters seen once. Sequenced input: memory CD4+ T cells from PBMCs. These receptors were collected from a man aged 18 to 30 in good health. Some clones in this sample may be carry-over from other donors' samples. Each CDR3 is given with its conserved first and last residue.

V gene	J gene	CDR3 protein
TRBV6-5	TRBJ1-2	CASSKTGKANYGYTF
TRBV5-1	TRBJ1-2	CASSLGQGSPNYGYTF
TRBV30	TRBJ1-5	CAWNGQGDQPQHF
TRBV7-3	TRBJ2-6	CASSPYPSIAGALGVLTF
TRBV6-5	TRBJ2-7	CASNRDSTNYEQYF
TRBV4-3	TRBJ2-2	CASSQVRQGAGELFF
TRBV11-2	TRBJ2-5	CASSLFAGELQETQYF
TRBV7-9	TRBJ1-3	CASSLARGQNLERGNTIYF
TRBV18	TRBJ1-3	CASSPYTGQNSGNTIYF
TRBV29-1	TRBJ1-4	CSVGTGGGKLFF
TRBV5-6	TRBJ2-3	CASSSGVGTDTQYF
TRBV2	TRBJ1-2	CASKKSLLGGYTF
TRBV5-1	TRBJ2-2	CASQEGTGGSEELFF
TRBV7-9	TRBJ2-3	CASSPRLAGGQGTDTQYF
TRBV19	TRBJ1-2	CASSITTGVGYTF
TRBV29-1	TRBJ2-7	CSVEGPGDEQYF
TRBV19	TRBJ1-1	CASSQDRGTEAFF
TRBV7-3	TRBJ2-5	CASSSGQKETQYF
TRBV7-3	TRBJ1-1	CASSLMGQGTEAFF
TRBV27	TRBJ2-7	CASSIQRPTLGWSYEQYF
TRBV2	TRBJ2-3	CASSVESTDTQYF
TRBV27	TRBJ1-6	CASSLSSGHGSPLHF
TRBV4-1	TRBJ2-5	CASSQEWGLAGQETQYF
TRBV6-1	TRBJ1-5	CASSVGQNSNQPQHF
TRBV5-8	TRBJ1-5	CASSLGGTVNQPQHF
TRBV5-6	TRBJ2-3	CASSSPPGGSGTDTQYF
TRBV5-6	TRBJ2-7	CASSLGRQGLEQYF
TRBV11-3	TRBJ1-4	CASSGGATNEKLFF
TRBV10-3	TRBJ2-2	CAISESARTNTGELFF
TRBV7-2	TRBJ2-5	CASSLAGGPGETQYF
TRBV4-1	TRBJ1-2	CASSPMLMSRVRGRGLGGYTF
TRBV13	TRBJ2-2	CASSPERVGGTGELFF
TRBV15	TRBJ1-2	CATSLAQGGHGYTF
TRBV5-1	TRBJ2-7	CASSLVSPRRSIYEQYF
TRBV2	TRBJ1-2	CASTRSGVGSYTF
TRBV28	TRBJ1-1	CASNWVFSRNTEAFF
TRBV11-2	TRBJ2-7	CASSLMGLAGRYSHEQYF
TRBV10-3	TRBJ1-2	CAISEGGLYGYTF
TRBV5-1	TRBJ2-1	CASSLAPTSGGNEQFF
TRBV7-2	TRBJ2-1	CASSFSGTSYNEQFF
TRBV2	TRBJ2-4	CASSVAGAQNIQYF
TRBV2	TRBJ1-5	CASRQDSNQPQHF
TRBV10-3	TRBJ1-1	CAISESTGDTEAFF
TRBV4-1	TRBJ2-4	CASSHTPRDRLGVAKNIQYF
TRBV5-1	TRBJ2-2	CASSLAEPGGELFF
TRBV21-1	TRBJ2-7	CASSKGYGSSYEQYF
TRBV30	TRBJ1-3	CARRTQGTGNTIYF
TRBV11-2	TRBJ2-1	CASSLEGVMRYRGPNEQFF
TRBV6-1	TRBJ1-2	CASIPGGGRVGYTF
TRBV28	TRBJ1-5	CASSFSGHESNQPQHF
TRBV7-8	TRBJ2-7	CASSLDGTKFTYEQYF
TRBV11-3	TRBJ2-7	CASSLYPGPGTYEQYF